This T cell receptor (beta chain) was recorded in a study of shared clonotypes between healthy human individuals. Study-level results: Only a few donors were included, so the genetic and exposure-history diversity represented was limited.

About this clone: Its antigen is still unknown.

Over several immunoSEQ plates, each subset's genomic DNA was distributed in even portions. Sequenced by immunoSEQ multiplex PCR; TCRdb stores in-frame clones only, minus some. The repertoire has millions of clones, approximately 94% of them found once; the top ten carry over 0.12%. The sample comprised naive CD4+ T cells sorted from blood. Sample subset: CD45RA+ positively selected. This clonotype was obtained from a man between 18 and 35 years old in good health.

The CDR3 DNA is TGTGCCAGCAGCGTAGAGGGAGGCGGCGGGGAGCTGTTTTTT. It specifies CASSVEGGGGELFF. The chain recombines TRBV9 with TRBJ2-2; TRBD2 might be the D (6 bases). Per germline, CDR1 SGDLS and CDR2 YYNGEE. The CDR3 covers 14 residues. V was pared by 0 bases and J by 7 bases, with 10 bases between.